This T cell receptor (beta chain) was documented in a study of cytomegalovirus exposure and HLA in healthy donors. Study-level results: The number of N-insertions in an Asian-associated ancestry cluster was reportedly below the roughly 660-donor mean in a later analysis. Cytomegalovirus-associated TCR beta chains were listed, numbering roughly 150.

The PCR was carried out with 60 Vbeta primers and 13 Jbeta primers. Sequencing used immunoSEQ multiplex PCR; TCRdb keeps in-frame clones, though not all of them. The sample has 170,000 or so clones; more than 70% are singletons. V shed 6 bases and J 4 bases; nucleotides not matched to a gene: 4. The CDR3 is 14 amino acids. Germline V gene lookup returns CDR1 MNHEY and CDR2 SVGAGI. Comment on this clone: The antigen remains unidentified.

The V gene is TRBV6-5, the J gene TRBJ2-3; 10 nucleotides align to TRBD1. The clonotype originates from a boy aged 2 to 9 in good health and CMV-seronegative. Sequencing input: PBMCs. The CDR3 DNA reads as TGTGCCAGCAGAAGACAGGGGGCCTCAGATACGCAGTATTTT. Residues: CASRRQGASDTQYF.